The following is a T cell receptor (beta chain) sequence with its context. Trimming left V 2 bases short and J 8 bases short, with 21 bases between. The CDR3 is 15 amino acids. The germline CDR1 and CDR2 sequences are SQVTM and ANQGSEA. The sample is drawn from a study of blood T cell repertoires in COVID-19. Study-level information: Acute and convalescent COVID-19 samples came from the United States, Italy and Spain.

TCRdb's table, derived via immunoSEQ multiplex PCR, lists solely in-frame clones and lacks some. Among 360,000 or so clones listed, roughly 87% were seen once. The chain has TRBV29-1 and TRBJ1-2; D uncertain. The sample taken for sequencing was PBMCs or T cells enriched from blood (not recorded which). The receptor's source is a woman aged 25 to 39 who had recovered from COVID-19. CDR3 in DNA: TGCAGCGTTGAATACTACACCGGCCCTAGTCTCGGCTACACCTTC. Translating gives CSVEYYTGPSLGYTF.